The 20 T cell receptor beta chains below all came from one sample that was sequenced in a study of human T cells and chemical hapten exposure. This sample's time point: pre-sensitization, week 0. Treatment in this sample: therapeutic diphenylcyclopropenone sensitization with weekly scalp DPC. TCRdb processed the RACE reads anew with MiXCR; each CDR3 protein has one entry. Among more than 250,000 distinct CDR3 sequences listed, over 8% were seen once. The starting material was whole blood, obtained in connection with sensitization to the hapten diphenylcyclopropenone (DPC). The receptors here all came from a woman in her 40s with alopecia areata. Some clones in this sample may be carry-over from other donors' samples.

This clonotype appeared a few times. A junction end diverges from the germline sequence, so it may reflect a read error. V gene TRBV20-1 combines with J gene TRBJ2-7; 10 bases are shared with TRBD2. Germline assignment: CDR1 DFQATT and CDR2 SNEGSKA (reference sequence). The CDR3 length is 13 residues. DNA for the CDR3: TGCAGTGCTAGCGGGGCTAGCGGGAGCGGGTCGCTTTTC. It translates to CSASGASGSGSLF.

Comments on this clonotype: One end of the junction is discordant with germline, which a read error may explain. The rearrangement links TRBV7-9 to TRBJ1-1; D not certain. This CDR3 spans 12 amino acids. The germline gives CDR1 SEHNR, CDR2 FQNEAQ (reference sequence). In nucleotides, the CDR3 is TGTGCCAGCAGCGATGGGAACAGTGAAGCTTTCTTT. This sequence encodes CASSDGNSEAFF.

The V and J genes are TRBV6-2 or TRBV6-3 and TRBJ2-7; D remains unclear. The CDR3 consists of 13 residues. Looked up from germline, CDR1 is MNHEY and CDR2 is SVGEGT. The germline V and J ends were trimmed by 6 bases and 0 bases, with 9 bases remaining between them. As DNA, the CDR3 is TGTGCCAGCAGGACGACAAGCTCCTACGAGCAGTACTTC. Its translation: CASRTTSSYEQYF.

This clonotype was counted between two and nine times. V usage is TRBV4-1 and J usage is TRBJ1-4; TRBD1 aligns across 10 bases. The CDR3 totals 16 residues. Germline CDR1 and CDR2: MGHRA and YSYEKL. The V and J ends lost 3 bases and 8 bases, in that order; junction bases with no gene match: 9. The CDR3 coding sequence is TGCGCCAGCAGCCAGGGCAGACAGGGGGCGGGGGAAAAACTGTTTTTT. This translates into CASSQGRQGAGEKLFF.

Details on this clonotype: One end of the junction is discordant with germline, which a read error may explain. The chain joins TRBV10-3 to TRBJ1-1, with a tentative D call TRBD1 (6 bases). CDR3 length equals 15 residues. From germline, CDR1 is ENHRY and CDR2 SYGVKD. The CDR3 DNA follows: TGTGCCATCAGTGAGAAGGGGGGCAGAGGCACTGAGGCTTTCTTT. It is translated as CAISEKGGRGTEAFF.

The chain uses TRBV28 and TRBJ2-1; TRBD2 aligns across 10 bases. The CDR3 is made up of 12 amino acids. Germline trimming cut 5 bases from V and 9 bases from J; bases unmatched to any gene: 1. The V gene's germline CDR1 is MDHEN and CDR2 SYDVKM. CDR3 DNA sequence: TGTGCCAGCAGTATAGCGGGAGGTGAGCAGTTCTTC. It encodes CASSIAGGEQFF.

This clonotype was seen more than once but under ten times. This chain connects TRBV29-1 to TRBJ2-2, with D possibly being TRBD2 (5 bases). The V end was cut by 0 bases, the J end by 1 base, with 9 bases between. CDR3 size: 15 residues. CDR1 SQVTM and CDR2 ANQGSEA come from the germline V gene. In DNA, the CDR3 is TGCAGCGTTGAAGAAGCGGACCTGAACACCGGGGAGCTGTTTTTT. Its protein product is CSVEEADLNTGELFF.

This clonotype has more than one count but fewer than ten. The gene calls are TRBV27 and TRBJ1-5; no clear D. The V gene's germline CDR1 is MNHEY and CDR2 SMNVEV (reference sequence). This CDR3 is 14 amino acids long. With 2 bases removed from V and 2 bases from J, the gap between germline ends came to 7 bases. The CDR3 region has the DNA TGTGCCAGCAGTTTAAGGGAGGGCAATCAGCCCCAGCATTTT. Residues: CASSLREGNQPQHF.

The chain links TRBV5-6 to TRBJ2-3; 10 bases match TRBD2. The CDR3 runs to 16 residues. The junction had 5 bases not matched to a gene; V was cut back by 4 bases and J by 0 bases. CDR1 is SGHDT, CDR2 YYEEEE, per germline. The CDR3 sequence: CASSLAGEFSTDTQYF. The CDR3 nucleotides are TGTGCCAGCAGCCTAGCGGGAGAATTTAGCACAGATACGCAGTATTTT. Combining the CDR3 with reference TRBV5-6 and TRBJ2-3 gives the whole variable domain DAGVTQSPTHLIKTRGQQVTLRCSPKSGHDTVSWYQQALGQGPQFIFQYYEEEERQRGNFPDRFSGHQFPNYSSELNVNALLLGDSALYLCASSLAGEFSTDTQYFGPGTRLTVL.

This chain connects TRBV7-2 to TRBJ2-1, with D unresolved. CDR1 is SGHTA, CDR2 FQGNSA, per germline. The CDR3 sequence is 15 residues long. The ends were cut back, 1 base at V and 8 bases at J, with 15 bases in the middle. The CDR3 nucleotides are TGTGCCAGCAGCTTAGTCCGGAGACGAGGCGATGAGCAGTTCTTC. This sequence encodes CASSLVRRRGDEQFF.

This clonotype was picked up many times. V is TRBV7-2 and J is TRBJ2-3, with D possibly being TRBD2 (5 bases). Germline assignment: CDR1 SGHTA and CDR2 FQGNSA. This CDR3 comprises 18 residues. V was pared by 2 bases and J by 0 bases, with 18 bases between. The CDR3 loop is CASSLNWQQRSSTDTQYF. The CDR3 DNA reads TGTGCCAGCAGCTTAAATTGGCAGCAGCGGAGCAGCACAGATACGCAGTATTTT.

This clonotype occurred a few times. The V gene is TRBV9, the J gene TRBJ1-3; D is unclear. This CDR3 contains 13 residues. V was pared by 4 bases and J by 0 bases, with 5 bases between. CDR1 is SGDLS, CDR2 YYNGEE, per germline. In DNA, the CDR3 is TGTGCCAGCAGCCCTACCTCTGGAAACACCATATATTTT. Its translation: CASSPTSGNTIYF.

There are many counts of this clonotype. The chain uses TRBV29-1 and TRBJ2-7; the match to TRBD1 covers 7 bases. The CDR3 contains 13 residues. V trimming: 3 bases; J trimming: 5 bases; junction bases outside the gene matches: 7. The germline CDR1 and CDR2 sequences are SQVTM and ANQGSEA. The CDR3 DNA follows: TGCAGCGTTGAGCAGGGGGAAAGGGACGAGCAGTACTTC. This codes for CSVEQGERDEQYF.

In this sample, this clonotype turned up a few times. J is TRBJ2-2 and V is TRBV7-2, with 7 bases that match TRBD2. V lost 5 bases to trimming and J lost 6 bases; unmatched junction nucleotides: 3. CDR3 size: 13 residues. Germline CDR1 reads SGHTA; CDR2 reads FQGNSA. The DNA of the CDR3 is TGTGCCAGCAGCACGCGGGAGTCCGGGGAGCTGTTTTTT. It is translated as CASSTRESGELFF.

This CDR3 is CAINWDRGNEQFF. Written as DNA, the CDR3 is TGTGCCATCAACTGGGATAGGGGGAACGAGCAGTTCTTC. The J gene is TRBJ2-1, the V gene TRBV10-3, with TRBD1 as a possible D gene (6 bases). Trimming took off 7 bases at V and 10 bases at J, with 17 bases between the two ends. CDR1 is ENHRY and CDR2 is SYGVKD in the germline V gene. The CDR3 loop spans 13 amino acids.

CDR3 sequence (DNA): TGTGCCAGCAGTCCCCGGGGAGTAGGACTAGCGGGGTTCTCCTACAATGAGCAGTTCTTC. It codes for CASSPRGVGLAGFSYNEQFF. The genes are TRBV27 and TRBJ2-1; 12 bases line up with TRBD2. The CDR3 totals 20 residues. V lost 5 bases, J lost 0 bases, and 14 bases stayed unmatched. The germline gives CDR1 MNHEY, CDR2 SMNVEV (reference sequence).

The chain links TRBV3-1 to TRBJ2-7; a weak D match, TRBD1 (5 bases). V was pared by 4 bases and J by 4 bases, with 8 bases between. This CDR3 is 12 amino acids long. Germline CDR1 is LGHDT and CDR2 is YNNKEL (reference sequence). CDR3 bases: TGTGCCAGCAGCCGCAGACAGTACGAGCAGTACTTC. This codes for CASSRRQYEQYF.

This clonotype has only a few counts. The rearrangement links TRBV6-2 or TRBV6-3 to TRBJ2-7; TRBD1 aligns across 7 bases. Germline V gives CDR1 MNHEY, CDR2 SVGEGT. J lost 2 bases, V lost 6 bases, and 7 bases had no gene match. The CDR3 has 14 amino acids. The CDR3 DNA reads TGTGCCAGCAGATCCCGACAGGGCACCTACGAGCAGTACTTC. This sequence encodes CASRSRQGTYEQYF.

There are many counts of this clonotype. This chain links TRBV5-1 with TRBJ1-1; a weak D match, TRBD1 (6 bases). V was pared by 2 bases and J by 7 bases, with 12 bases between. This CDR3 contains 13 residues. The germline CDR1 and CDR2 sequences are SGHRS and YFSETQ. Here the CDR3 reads CASSLQGFREAFF. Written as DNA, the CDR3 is TGCGCCAGCAGCTTACAGGGTTTTCGTGAAGCTTTCTTT.

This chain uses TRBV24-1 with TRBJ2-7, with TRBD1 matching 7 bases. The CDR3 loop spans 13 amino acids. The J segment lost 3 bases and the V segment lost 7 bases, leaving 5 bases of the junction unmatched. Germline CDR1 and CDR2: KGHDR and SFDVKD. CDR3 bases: TGTGCCACCAGCGATCAGGGGGACTACGAGCAGTACTTC. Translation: CATSDQGDYEQYF.